The source of this TCR beta chain is a study of CD8 T cells in Susac syndrome. This CDR3 contains 13 residues. Trimming took 3 bases from V and 7 from J, leaving 12 bases between them. The germline V gene has CDR1 MNHEY and CDR2 SMNVEV (reference sequence). A quantity of about 0.5 to 1 ug RNA underwent reverse transcription using random hexamers. The amplification used immunoSEQ multiplex PCR on TCR beta CDR3; it spanned 54 Vbeta and 13 Jbeta. MiXCR, run by TCRdb on the immunoSEQ multiplex PCR reads, gives a single entry per CDR3 protein. The profile covers 55,000 to 75,000 distinct CDR3 sequences, with 93% appearing a single time and 0.15% taken by the ten largest.

The receptor was derived from a human donor with Susac syndrome. The source material was CD4+ T cells from PBMCs. The chain uses TRBV27 and TRBJ1-1; D unresolved. Here the CDR3 DNA reads TGTGCCAGCAGTTTCGGCAGGATTGGTGAAGCTTTCTTT. This encodes CASSFGRIGEAFF.